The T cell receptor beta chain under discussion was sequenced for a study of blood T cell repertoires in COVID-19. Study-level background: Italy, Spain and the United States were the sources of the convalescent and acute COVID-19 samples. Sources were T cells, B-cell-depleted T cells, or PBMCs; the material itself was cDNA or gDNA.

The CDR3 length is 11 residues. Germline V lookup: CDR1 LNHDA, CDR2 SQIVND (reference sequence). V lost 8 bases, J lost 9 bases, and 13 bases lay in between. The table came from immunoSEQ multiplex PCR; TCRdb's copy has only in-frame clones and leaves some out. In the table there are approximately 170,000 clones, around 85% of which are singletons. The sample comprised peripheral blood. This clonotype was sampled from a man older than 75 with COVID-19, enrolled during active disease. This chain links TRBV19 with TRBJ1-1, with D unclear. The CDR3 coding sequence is TGTGCCAGTCAGCGCGGGGAAAAAGCTTTCTTT. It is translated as CASQRGEKAFF.